The source of this TCR beta chain is a study of identical twins. Study conclusions and caveats: While abundant cord blood beta clonotypes carried fewer insertions, memory repertoires showed no such pattern.

The cDNA had a unique molecular identifier and a template-switch universal primer site. One entry per CDR3 protein, called by TCRdb with MiXCR from the 5' RACE reads. The sample gives roughly 260,000 distinct CDR3 sequences, approximately 7.8% of which show up once; under 6% is in the top ten. Germline V CDR1 and CDR2: LGHDT, YNNKEL (reference sequence). The CDR3 loop spans 14 amino acids. V lost 1 base to trimming and J lost 9 bases, with 13 bases between them. To note about this clonotype: The antigen is unknown.

These same data were also listed under a study on yellow fever vaccine responses in identical twins. Per that paper: The T cell response to vaccination in identical twins was reportedly partly convergent and partly personalized.

The sequencing input was CD8+ T cells sorted from blood. The chain carries TRBV3-1 and TRBJ1-5; tentatively, D is TRBD1 (5 bases). This clonotype was sampled from a woman younger than 30 in good health. The CDR3: CASSQGQRPGPQHF. In DNA form, the CDR3 reads TGTGCCAGCAGCCAAGGACAGCGCCCCGGGCCCCAGCATTTT.